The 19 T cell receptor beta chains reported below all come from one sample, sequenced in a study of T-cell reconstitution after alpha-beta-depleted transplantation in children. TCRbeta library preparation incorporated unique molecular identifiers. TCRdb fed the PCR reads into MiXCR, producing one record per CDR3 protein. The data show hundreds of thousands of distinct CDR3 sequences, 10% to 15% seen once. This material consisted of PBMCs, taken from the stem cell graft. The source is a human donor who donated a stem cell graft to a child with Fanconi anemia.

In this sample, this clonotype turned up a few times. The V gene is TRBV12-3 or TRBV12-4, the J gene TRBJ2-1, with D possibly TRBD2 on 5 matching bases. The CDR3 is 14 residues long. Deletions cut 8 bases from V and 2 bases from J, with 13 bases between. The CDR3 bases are TGTGCCAGCCATGCGACTAAACCCTACAATGAGCAGTTCTTC. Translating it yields CASHATKPYNEQFF.

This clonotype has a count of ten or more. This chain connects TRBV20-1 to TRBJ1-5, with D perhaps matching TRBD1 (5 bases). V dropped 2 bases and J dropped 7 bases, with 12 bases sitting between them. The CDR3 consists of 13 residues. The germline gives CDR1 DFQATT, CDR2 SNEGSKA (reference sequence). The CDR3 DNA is TGCAGTGCTAGATGGGGGGAACGACAGCCCCAGCATTTT. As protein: CSARWGERQPQHF.

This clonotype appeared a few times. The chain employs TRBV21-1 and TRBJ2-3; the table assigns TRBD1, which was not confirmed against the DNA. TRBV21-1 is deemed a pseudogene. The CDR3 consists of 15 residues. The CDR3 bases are TGTGCCAGCTCCTACAGGGCCGCTAGCACAGATACGCAGTATTTT. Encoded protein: CASSYRAASTDTQYF.

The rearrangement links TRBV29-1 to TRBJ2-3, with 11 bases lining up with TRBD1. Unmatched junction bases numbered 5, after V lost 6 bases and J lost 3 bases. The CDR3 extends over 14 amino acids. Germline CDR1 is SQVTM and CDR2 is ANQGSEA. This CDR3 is CSVEGQGVTDTQYF. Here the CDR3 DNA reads TGCAGCGTAGAGGGACAGGGGGTAACAGATACGCAGTATTTT.

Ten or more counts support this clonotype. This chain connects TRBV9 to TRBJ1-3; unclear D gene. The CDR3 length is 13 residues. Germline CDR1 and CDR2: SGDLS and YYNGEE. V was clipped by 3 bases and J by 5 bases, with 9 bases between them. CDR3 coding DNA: TGTGCCAGCAGCGACCCGGGTCGAAACACCATATATTTT. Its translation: CASSDPGRNTIYF.

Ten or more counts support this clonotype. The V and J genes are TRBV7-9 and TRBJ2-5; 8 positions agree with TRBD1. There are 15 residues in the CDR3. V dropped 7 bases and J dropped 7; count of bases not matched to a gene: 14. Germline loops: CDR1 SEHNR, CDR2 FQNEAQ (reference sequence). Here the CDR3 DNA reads TGTGCCAGCACCCCTGACAGGGGCGTCCCGTGGACCCAGTACTTC. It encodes CASTPDRGVPWTQYF.

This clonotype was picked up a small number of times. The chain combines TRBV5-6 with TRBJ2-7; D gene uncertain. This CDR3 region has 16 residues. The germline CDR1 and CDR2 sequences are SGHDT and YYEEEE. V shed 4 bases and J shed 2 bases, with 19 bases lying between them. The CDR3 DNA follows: TGTGCCAGCAGCCCGCTGAGGTCTGCGAACGCCTACGAGCAGTACTTC. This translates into CASSPLRSANAYEQYF.

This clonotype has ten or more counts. The CDR3 region is CSARDDRPSATGELFF. CDR3 in DNA: TGCAGTGCTAGAGATGACCGCCCCTCGGCTACCGGGGAGCTGTTTTTT. V gene TRBV20-1 combines with J gene TRBJ2-2, with D hard to call. Germline assignment: CDR1 DFQATT and CDR2 SNEGSKA (reference sequence). V gave up 0 bases and J gave up 5 bases, with 16 bases separating them. CDR3 size: 16 residues.

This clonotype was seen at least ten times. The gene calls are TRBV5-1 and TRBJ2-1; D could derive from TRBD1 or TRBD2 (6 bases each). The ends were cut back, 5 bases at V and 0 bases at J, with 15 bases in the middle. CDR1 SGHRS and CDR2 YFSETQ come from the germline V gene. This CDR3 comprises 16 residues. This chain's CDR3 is CASSSGAGSSYNEQFF. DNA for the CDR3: TGCGCCAGCAGTTCGGGGGCCGGTTCCTCCTACAATGAGCAGTTCTTC.

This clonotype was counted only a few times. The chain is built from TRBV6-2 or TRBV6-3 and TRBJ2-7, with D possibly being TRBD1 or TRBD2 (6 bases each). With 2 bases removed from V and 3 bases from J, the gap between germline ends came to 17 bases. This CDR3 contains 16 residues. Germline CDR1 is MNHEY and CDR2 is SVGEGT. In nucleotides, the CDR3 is TGTGCCAGCAGTTACCGTCTTGTCGGGGGCAACTACGAGCAGTACTTC. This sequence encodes CASSYRLVGGNYEQYF.

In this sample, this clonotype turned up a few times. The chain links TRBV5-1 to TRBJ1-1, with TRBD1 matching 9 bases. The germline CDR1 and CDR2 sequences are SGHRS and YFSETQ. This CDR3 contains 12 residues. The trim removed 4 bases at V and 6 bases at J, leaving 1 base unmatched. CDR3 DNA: TGCGCCAGCAGCGGGACAGGGTCTGAAGCTTTCTTT. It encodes CASSGTGSEAFF.

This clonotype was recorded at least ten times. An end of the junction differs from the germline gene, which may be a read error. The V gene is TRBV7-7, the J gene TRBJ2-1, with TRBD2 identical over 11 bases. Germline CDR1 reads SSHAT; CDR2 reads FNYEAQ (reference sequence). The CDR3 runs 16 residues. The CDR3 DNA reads TGTGCTAGCAGCTTGGGGGCTAGCGGGGGGTTCGATGAGCAGTTCTTC. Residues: CASSLGASGGFDEQFF.

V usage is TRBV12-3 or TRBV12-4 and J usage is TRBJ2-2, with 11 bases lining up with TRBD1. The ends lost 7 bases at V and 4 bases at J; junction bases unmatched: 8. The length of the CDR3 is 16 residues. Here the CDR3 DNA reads TGTGCCAGCACCCCGGGACAGGGGGTGAGCACCGGGGAGCTGTTTTTT. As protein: CASTPGQGVSTGELFF.

This CDR3 reads CASSYSRGGTEAFF. The CDR3 DNA follows: TGTGCCAGCAGTTACTCACGGGGGGGCACTGAAGCTTTCTTT. This chain links TRBV6-5 with TRBJ1-1; TRBD1 is a possible D gene (5 bases). This CDR3 has 14 amino acids. Germline V CDR1 and CDR2: MNHEY, SVGAGI. Trimming cost V 0 bases and J 4 bases, with 9 bases left between them.

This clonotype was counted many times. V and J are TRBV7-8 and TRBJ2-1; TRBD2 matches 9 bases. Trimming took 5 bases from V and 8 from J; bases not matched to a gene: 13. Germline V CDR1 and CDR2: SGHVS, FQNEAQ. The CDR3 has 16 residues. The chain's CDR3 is CASSPGSGGTGDEQFF. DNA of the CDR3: TGTGCCAGCAGCCCAGGGAGCGGGGGGACCGGGGATGAGCAGTTCTTC.

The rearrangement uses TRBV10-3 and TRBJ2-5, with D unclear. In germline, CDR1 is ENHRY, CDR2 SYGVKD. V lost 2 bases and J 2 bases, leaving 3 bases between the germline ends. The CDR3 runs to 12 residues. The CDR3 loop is CAISEGQETQYF. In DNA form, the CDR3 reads TGTGCCATCAGTGAGGGACAAGAGACCCAGTACTTC.

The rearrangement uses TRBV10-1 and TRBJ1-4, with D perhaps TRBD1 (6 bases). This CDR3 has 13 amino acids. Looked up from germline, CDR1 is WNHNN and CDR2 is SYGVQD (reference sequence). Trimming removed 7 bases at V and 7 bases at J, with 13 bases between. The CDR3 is CASNSQGGEKLFF. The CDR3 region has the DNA TGCGCCAGCAATTCACAGGGAGGTGAAAAACTGTTTTTT.

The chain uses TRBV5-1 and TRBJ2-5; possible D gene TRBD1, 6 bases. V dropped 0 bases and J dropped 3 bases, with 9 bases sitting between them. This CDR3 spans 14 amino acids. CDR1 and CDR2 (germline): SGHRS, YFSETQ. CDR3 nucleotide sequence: TGCGCCAGCAGCTTGGCCGAGGGGGAAGAGACCCAGTACTTC. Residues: CASSLAEGEETQYF.

The CDR3 region has the DNA TGCAGTGCTAGACTGGGAGGGGGACGCAATCAGCCCCAGCATTTT. Translation gives CSARLGGGRNQPQHF. The chain couples TRBV20-1 to TRBJ1-5, with D tentatively TRBD1 (6 bases). CDR1 and CDR2 (germline): DFQATT, SNEGSKA (reference sequence). The CDR3 sequence is 15 residues long. Trimming pared 2 bases from V and 2 bases from J, leaving 13 bases between.